Presented here are 28 T cell receptor beta chains from one specimen sequenced in a study of shared clonotypes between healthy human individuals. Method: immunoSEQ multiplex PCR; TCRdb's copy keeps in-frame clones and lacks some. Altogether about 600,000 clones are present, 97% being singletons, with the ten largest covering roughly 0.055%. The material sequenced was naive CD4+ T cells sorted from blood. Subset defined: CD45RA+ positively selected. These receptors originate from a woman in her twenties or thirties in good health.

This chain connects TRBV9 to TRBJ2-2, with 12 bases fitting TRBD2. V lost 0 bases, J lost 1 base, and 1 base stayed unmatched. The CDR3 contains 17 residues. Germline V CDR1 and CDR2: SGDLS, YYNGEE. The CDR3 DNA sequence: TGTGCCAGCAGCGTAGAACTAGCGGGAGGGAACACCGGGGAGCTGTTTTTT. Translating it yields CASSVELAGGNTGELFF.

The chain is built from TRBV5-1 and TRBJ1-3; no firm D call. This CDR3 is built from 15 residues. Trimming shortened V by 0 bases and J by 2 bases, and 9 bases separated the two germline ends. Per germline, CDR1 SGHRS and CDR2 YFSETQ. The CDR3, as DNA: TGCGCCAGCAGCTTGGGGAGGGTGGCTGGAAACACCATATATTTT. It codes for CASSLGRVAGNTIYF.

This chain uses TRBV6-5 with TRBJ2-1; 12 positions agree with TRBD2. V shed 4 bases and J 7 bases; nucleotides not matched to a gene: 5. This CDR3 contains 15 residues. Germline V lookup: CDR1 MNHEY, CDR2 SVGAGI. The CDR3 DNA sequence: TGTGCCAGCAGTTTGACTAGCGGGAGTGCTAATGAGCAGTTCTTC. Encoded protein: CASSLTSGSANEQFF.

Comments on this clone: At the DNA level, this CDR3 is encoded by other sequences in the same sample as well. The V gene is TRBV27, the J gene TRBJ2-3; D possibly corresponds to TRBD2 (5 bases). The V and J ends lost 3 bases and 2 bases respectively, with 6 bases between them. CDR3 length: 13 amino acids. Germline CDR1 MNHEY, CDR2 SMNVEV (reference sequence). In DNA form, the CDR3 reads TGTGCCAGCAGTTTGAGGGCCACAGATACGCAGTATTTT. This codes for CASSLRATDTQYF.

The gene calls are TRBV5-1 and TRBJ2-1; D is possibly TRBD2 (5 bases). Trimming removed 1 base from V and 8 bases from J, with 10 bases in between. The V gene's germline CDR1 is SGHRS and CDR2 YFSETQ. This CDR3 has 13 amino acids. The CDR3 DNA reads as TGCGCCAGCAGCTTGTCTAGCACCTATGAGCAGTTCTTC. It specifies CASSLSSTYEQFF.

The chain joins TRBV11-2 to TRBJ2-2, with TRBD2 matching over 7 bases. Trimming cost V 4 bases and J 7 bases; bases outside gene matches: 15. Per the germline V gene, CDR1 is SGHAT and CDR2 is FQNNGV. The CDR3 runs to 17 residues. The CDR3 DNA sequence: TGTGCCAGCAGCTGGTCGGGAGGCCTCCTGGCCTTCGGGGAGCTGTTTTTT. Translated, it gives CASSWSGGLLAFGELFF.

This clone came up once. This rearrangement joins TRBV5-5 to TRBJ2-7; a possible D gene is TRBD2 (7 bases). The V gene's germline CDR1 is SGHKS and CDR2 YYEKEE (reference sequence). This CDR3 has 16 amino acids. V was trimmed by 1 base and J by 5 bases, leaving 19 bases between them. The CDR3 bases are TGTGCCAGCAGCTTGTACGGGGGGCCGGTTTTCCACGAGCAGTACTTC. Its protein is CASSLYGGPVFHEQYF. The variable domain in full, with the rest retrieved from reference TRBV5-5 and TRBJ2-7, is DAGVTQSPTHLIKTRGQQVTLRCSPISGHKSVSWYQQVLGQGPQFIFQYYEKEERGRGNFPDRFSARQFPNYSSELNVNALLLGDSALYLCASSLYGGPVFHEQYFGPGTRLTVT.

This chain connects TRBV5-8 to TRBJ2-1; 11 bases align to TRBD1. Looked up from germline, CDR1 is SGHTS and CDR2 is YDEGEE. J gave up 8 bases and V 3 bases, and 7 bases lay outside the gene matches. This CDR3 is 15 amino acids long. The CDR3 protein is CASSSQDRGRDEQFF. DNA for the CDR3: TGTGCCAGCAGCTCTCAGGACAGGGGGCGAGATGAGCAGTTCTTC.

This chain connects TRBV4-1 to TRBJ1-2; D gene unclear. The CDR3 has 15 amino acids. V dropped 3 bases and J dropped 4 bases, with 15 bases sitting between them. Germline V gives CDR1 MGHRA, CDR2 YSYEKL. The CDR3 region has the DNA TGCGCCAGCAGCCACTCGACGCAGGCCTTCTATGGCTACACCTTC. This translates into CASSHSTQAFYGYTF.

The rearrangement uses TRBV19 and TRBJ1-5; D is possibly TRBD1 (5 bases). Between the trimmed V and J ends, which lost 3 bases and 5 bases, there was a span of 14 bases. Germline-derived CDR1 and CDR2 are LNHDA and SQIVND (reference sequence). The CDR3 is 15 amino acids. CDR3 amino acids: CASSMGQEAHQPQHF. The CDR3 nucleotides are TGTGCCAGTAGTATGGGGCAGGAGGCCCATCAGCCCCAGCATTTT.

This clone came up once. The chain has TRBV6-5 and TRBJ2-7; 8 bases fit TRBD2. J gave up 2 bases and V 3 bases, and 3 bases lay outside the gene matches. Per germline, CDR1 MNHEY and CDR2 SVGAGI. CDR3 size: 14 residues. CDR3 nucleotides: TGTGCCAGCAGTTATTTAGCGGGAACCTACGAGCAGTACTTC. This codes for CASSYLAGTYEQYF.

The J gene is TRBJ1-6, the V gene TRBV19; 10 bases match TRBD1. J was trimmed by 6 bases and V by 6 bases; bases with no gene match: 2. Germline loops: CDR1 LNHDA, CDR2 SQIVND (reference sequence). The CDR3 is 14 amino acids. CDR3 amino acids: CASSRTGGNSPLHF. CDR3 DNA sequence: TGTGCCAGTAGCCGGACAGGGGGTAATTCACCCCTCCACTTT.

This clone came up once. The CDR3 here is CASSTPGVGYGYTF. The CDR3 coding sequence is TGTGCCAGCAGTACCCCCGGGGTTGGCTATGGCTACACCTTC. The chain joins TRBV6-5 to TRBJ1-2, with D unresolved. Germline V gene sequence: CDR1 MNHEY, CDR2 SVGAGI. The length of the CDR3 is 14 residues. V lost 5 bases to trimming and J lost 4 bases, with 14 bases between them.

The chain recombines TRBV7-2 with TRBJ2-7, with 10 bases aligning to TRBD2. Germline lookup yields CDR1 SGHTA and CDR2 FQGNSA. Trimming at V came to 0 bases and at J to 6 bases, leaving 2 bases not matched to a gene. This CDR3 is 14 amino acids long. CDR3 DNA: TGTGCCAGCAGCTTAGCTAGCGGGGGGTTCGAGCAGTACTTC. Protein product: CASSLASGGFEQYF.

In its sample, this clone was seen a few times. The rearrangement links TRBV30 to TRBJ1-5; D is possibly TRBD1 (5 bases). The V gene's germline CDR1 is GTSNPN and CDR2 SVGIG (reference sequence). V shed 0 bases and J shed 8 bases, with 11 bases lying between them. The CDR3 runs to 13 residues. CDR3: CAWSVGQGKPQHF. CDR3 coding DNA: TGTGCCTGGAGTGTAGGGCAGGGAAAGCCCCAGCATTTT.

The V and J genes are TRBV28 and TRBJ2-5; 7 bases fit TRBD1. CDR1 MDHEN and CDR2 SYDVKM come from the germline V gene. The junction had 11 bases not matched to a gene; V was cut back by 5 bases and J by 5 bases. The CDR3 is made up of 15 amino acids. Here the CDR3 DNA reads TGTGCCAGCAGTACCAGACAGGGCGTCCAGGAGACCCAGTACTTC. Protein product: CASSTRQGVQETQYF. Combining the CDR3 with reference TRBV28 and TRBJ2-5 gives the whole variable domain DVKVTQSSRYLVKRTGEKVFLECVQDMDHENMFWYRQDPGLGLRLIYFSYDVKMKEKGDIPEGYSVSREKKERFSLILESASTNQTSMYLCASSTRQGVQETQYFGPGTRLLVL.

This chain links TRBV4-1 with TRBJ2-1, with 8 bases fitting TRBD2. V gave up 4 bases and J gave up 8 bases; unmatched junction bases: 13. Germline CDR1 reads MGHRA; CDR2 reads YSYEKL. This CDR3 comprises 16 residues. The CDR3, as DNA: TGCGCCAGCAGCCGGGTCGGGAGGGGGATTTGGCATGAGCAGTTCTTC. It is translated as CASSRVGRGIWHEQFF.

The chain employs TRBV5-1 and TRBJ2-5; 13 positions match TRBD2. The J call could be wrong; TRBJ2-7 is a better fit for the DNA end. Per germline, CDR1 SGHRS and CDR2 YFSETQ. This CDR3 has 16 amino acids. CDR3 sequence reads: CASSLGGTSGTYEQYF. CDR3 nucleotides: TGCGCCAGCAGCTTGGGGGGGACTAGCGGGACCTACGAGCAGTACTTC.

This clone was seen only once. The V gene is TRBV18, the J gene TRBJ1-1; 7 nucleotides align to TRBD1. CDR3 length: 15 amino acids. With 2 bases clipped from V and 1 base from J, the junction kept 4 bases outside the gene matches. In germline, CDR1 is KGHSH, CDR2 LQKENI. The chain's CDR3 is CASSPFDRANTEAFF. CDR3 coding DNA: TGTGCCAGCTCACCATTTGACAGGGCGAACACTGAAGCTTTCTTT.

The chain links TRBV28 to TRBJ2-1; 12 bases match TRBD2. CDR3 size: 17 residues. Germline V gene lookup returns CDR1 MDHEN and CDR2 SYDVKM. The V and J ends lost 7 bases and 0 bases, in that order; junction bases with no gene match: 7. DNA for the CDR3: TGTGCCAGCACGCCAGGGGGACTAGCGGGCTCCTACAATGAGCAGTTCTTC. This translates into CASTPGGLAGSYNEQFF.

The chain links TRBV14 to TRBJ2-7; TRBD2 might be the D (6 bases). Germline lookup yields CDR1 SGHDN and CDR2 FVKESK. V lost 9 bases, J lost 0 bases, and 21 bases lay in between. The length of the CDR3 is 16 residues. The CDR3 spells CARYERGSGRSYEQYF. In DNA, the CDR3 is TGTGCCAGGTACGAACGGGGTAGCGGCCGCTCCTACGAGCAGTACTTC.

This rearrangement joins TRBV5-1 to TRBJ1-2; 9 bases agree with TRBD1. Per germline, CDR1 SGHRS and CDR2 YFSETQ. With 0 bases clipped from V and 8 bases from J, the junction kept 2 bases outside the gene matches. This CDR3 comprises 13 residues. The CDR3, as DNA: TGCGCCAGCAGCTTGGGGACAGGGGAAGGCTACACCTTC. It translates to CASSLGTGEGYTF.

As regards this clone: Other DNA variants within this sample encode the same CDR3. The chain carries TRBV28 and TRBJ1-2; tentative D call: TRBD1 (6 bases). V was clipped by 4 bases and J by 4 bases, with 10 bases between them. CDR1 and CDR2 (germline): MDHEN, SYDVKM. This CDR3 has 13 amino acids. CDR3 amino acids: CASSSQGSYGYTF. The CDR3 DNA reads as TGTGCCAGCAGTTCACAGGGCAGCTATGGCTACACCTTC.

The CDR3 nucleotides are TGCAGCGTTCTGGGACTAGCGGATCTTAGCACAGATACGCAGTATTTT. Its protein is CSVLGLADLSTDTQYF. This sequence joins TRBV29-1 and TRBJ2-3; 11 bases align to TRBD2. Germline assignment: CDR1 SQVTM and CDR2 ANQGSEA. The junction had 7 bases not matched to a gene; V was cut back by 5 bases and J by 0 bases. The CDR3 has 16 amino acids.

The chain combines TRBV21-1 with TRBJ2-6; the listed D gene, TRBD1, was not tested against the DNA. TRBV21-1 is a pseudogene segment. The CDR3 has 17 amino acids. CDR3 region: CASSRGTLISGANVLTF. DNA of the CDR3: TGTGCCAGCAGCCGAGGGACATTGATCTCTGGGGCCAACGTCCTGACTTTC.

The chain combines TRBV5-1 with TRBJ2-5, with 9 bases matching TRBD1. Germline V gene data show CDR1 as SGHRS and CDR2 as YFSETQ. The ends lost 6 bases at V and 5 bases at J; junction bases unmatched: 8. The length of the CDR3 is 14 residues. In DNA form, the CDR3 reads TGCGCCAGCACGAATGATGACAGGGGGGAGACCCAGTACTTC. Translating gives CASTNDDRGETQYF. The full variable domain, its missing parts supplied by reference TRBV5-1 and TRBJ2-5, is KAGVTQTPRYLIKTRGQQVTLSCSPISGHRSVSWYQQTPGQGLQFLFEYFSETQRNKGNFPGRFSGRQFSNSRSEMNVSTLELGDSALYLCASTNDDRGETQYFGPGTRLLVL.

The DNA of the CDR3 is TGTGCCAGCAGCTTACTGGCTAGCGGCACAGATACGCAGTATTTT. The encoded protein is CASSLLASGTDTQYF. The chain links TRBV11-2 to TRBJ2-3; D is possibly TRBD2 (6 bases). Germline lookup yields CDR1 SGHAT and CDR2 FQNNGV. The V end was cut by 2 bases, the J end by 1 base, with 10 bases between. The CDR3 runs to 15 residues.

The J gene is TRBJ1-4, the V gene TRBV7-8; no firm D call. This CDR3 is built from 12 residues. Trimming pared 5 bases from V and 7 bases from J, leaving 8 bases between. Per germline, CDR1 SGHVS and CDR2 FQNEAQ. In DNA, the CDR3 is TGTGCCAGCAGCCCCCTCCGTGAAAAACTGTTTTTT. Translating it yields CASSPLREKLFF.